The clone carrying this TCR beta chain was detected a few times. Its antigen is not known. Lacking the conserved final phenylalanine or tryptophan, this CDR3 likely reflects a read error. The limits of the CDR3 on the DNA are not certain, so only TCRdb's listed CDR3 is given. The CDR3 comprises 12 residues, both ends counted. The data are from a study of tumor-infiltrating lymphocytes in primary liver carcinoma. Study summary: There were roughly 3.5 to 7.13 million productive TCRbeta reads per sample, a yield similar across tissue types.

Starting material for RNA and DNA co-extraction consisted of roughly 20-34 mg of unsorted bulk tissue. Patients were treatment-naive with chronic HBV infection. Total RNA amounting to roughly 450 ng was the source from which TCR beta cDNA was made with a constant-region primer. For TCR beta, libraries were produced by three nested multiplex PCR rounds using slightly modified ARM-PCR. Amplification in the first two PCR rounds was performed using TRBV1-TRBV30 forward primers and a C-beta reverse primer for approximately 10 cycles each. TCRdb reanalysed the multiplex PCR reads using MiXCR and keeps one entry per CDR3 protein. The sample contains about 21,000 distinct CDR3 sequences, almost 80% of which appear only once. Study results and limitations: Compared with tumor region pairs, tumor-adjacent and tumor-blood pairs overlapped less. The top-250-clone fraction was significantly higher in tumors than in blood (p = 0.039).

This receptor was identified in a woman in her twenties or thirties with primary liver carcinoma and hepatitis B virus infection. The chain has TRBV21-1 and TRBJ2-7. TRBV21-1 is labeled a pseudogene. The sample taken for sequencing was liver tumor tissue from sampling region 1. Subset meaning: tumor region T1, superior pole. The CDR3 spells CASSKGSYERYI.